The 16 T cell receptor beta chains reported below all come from one sample, sequenced in a study of early T cells in non-severe SARS-CoV-2 infection. TCRdb recomputed calls from the 5' RACE reads with MiXCR, one row per CDR3 protein. The sample lists roughly 45,000 distinct CDR3 sequences, roughly 11% occurring once. The specimen was whole blood. All receptors come from an adult who was a healthcare worker with PCR-confirmed SARS-CoV-2 infection or an uninfected control (not recorded which).

This clonotype was found many times. For the CDR3, the DNA is TGTGCCAGCAGGGGGGCATCAGATACGCAGTATTTT. Encoded protein: CASRGASDTQYF. V gene TRBV6-1 combines with J gene TRBJ2-3; a possible D gene is TRBD1 (6 bases). In germline, CDR1 is MNHNS, CDR2 SASEGT. The V gene lost 6 bases and the J gene lost 4 bases, with 8 bases spanning the gap. The CDR3 covers 12 residues.

This clonotype showed up just a few times. This sequence joins TRBV29-1 and TRBJ1-1, with TRBD1 identical over 9 bases. Germline loops: CDR1 SQVTM, CDR2 ANQGSEA. This CDR3 is 14 amino acids long. The trim removed 7 bases at V and 5 bases at J, leaving 11 bases unmatched. The CDR3: CSATPQGALTEAFF. In nucleotides, the CDR3 is TGCAGCGCCACCCCACAGGGGGCGCTTACTGAAGCTTTCTTT.

This clonotype was found many times. This chain links TRBV7-2 with TRBJ2-3; 8 positions match TRBD2. Germline V gene data show CDR1 as SGHTA and CDR2 as FQGNSA. Germline trimming cut 6 bases from V and 5 bases from J; bases unmatched to any gene: 7. This CDR3 has 14 amino acids. The CDR3 region has the DNA TGTGCCAGCAGATCGGGAGGGCCGGTAGATACGCAGTATTTT. This codes for CASRSGGPVDTQYF.

This clonotype has just a few counts. The rearrangement links TRBV20-1 to TRBJ2-7; 8 bases line up with TRBD1. V shed 6 bases and J 6 bases; nucleotides not matched to a gene: 13. Germline-derived CDR1 and CDR2 are DFQATT and SNEGSKA (reference sequence). This CDR3 is built from 14 residues. CDR3 protein: CSAPSPGQGIEQYF. CDR3 nucleotide sequence: TGCAGTGCACCCTCCCCAGGACAGGGTATCGAGCAGTACTTC.

This clonotype came up many times. The CDR3, as DNA: TGTGCCAGCAGCTTAGTTGGGGGAGCGAGTGAGCAGTTCTTC. It translates to CASSLVGGASEQFF. This rearrangement joins TRBV11-2 to TRBJ2-1; D possibly uses TRBD1 or TRBD2 (5 bases each). Trimming removed 1 base from V and 9 bases from J, with 13 bases in between. Germline V gives CDR1 SGHAT, CDR2 FQNNGV. The CDR3 has 14 residues.

J is TRBJ1-4 and V is TRBV7-2, with 7 bases identical to TRBD1. The V segment lost 5 bases and the J segment 5 bases; nucleotides outside the gene matches: 5. Germline values: CDR1 SGHTA, CDR2 FQGNSA. The CDR3 has 14 residues. The CDR3 protein is CASSPTGRNEKLFF. CDR3 nucleotide sequence: TGTGCCAGCAGCCCGACAGGGAGAAATGAAAAACTGTTTTTT.

A few counts support this clonotype. The V call is TRBV5-1, the J call TRBJ1-4; D is ambiguous. CDR3 size: 15 residues. V lost 4 bases, J lost 3 bases, and 13 bases lay in between. Germline lookup yields CDR1 SGHRS and CDR2 YFSETQ. The CDR3 sequence is CASSPRADANEKLFF. The CDR3 coding sequence is TGCGCCAGCAGCCCCCGGGCAGACGCTAATGAAAAACTGTTTTTT.

This clonotype has a handful of counts. The chain links TRBV29-1 to TRBJ2-1, with D tentatively TRBD2 (6 bases). The V gene lost 0 bases and the J gene lost 6 bases, with 9 bases spanning the gap. The CDR3 runs to 13 residues. Germline lookup yields CDR1 SQVTM and CDR2 ANQGSEA. CDR3 loop: CSVEDYSGNEQFF. As DNA, the CDR3 is TGCAGCGTTGAAGATTATAGCGGCAATGAGCAGTTCTTC.

This clonotype was recorded many times. The CDR3 DNA sequence: TGTGCCACCAGTGACCCGACTAGCGGGAGAGGGAATGAGCAGTTCTTC. Translation gives CATSDPTSGRGNEQFF. V is TRBV24-1 and J is TRBJ2-1; 12 bases are a match to TRBD2. Germline CDR1 and CDR2: KGHDR and SFDVKD. V lost 4 bases, J lost 7 bases, and 7 bases stayed unmatched. This CDR3 contains 16 residues.

This clonotype was seen ten or more times. This chain joins TRBV11-2 and TRBJ2-3; D unclear. The CDR3 runs to 14 residues. Germline CDR1 SGHAT, CDR2 FQNNGV. Trimming stripped 3 bases from V and 2 bases from J, with 9 bases between. CDR3 loop: CASSFVGNTDTQYF. As DNA, the CDR3 is TGTGCCAGCAGCTTCGTGGGAAACACAGATACGCAGTATTTT.

This clonotype was counted ten times or more. This sequence joins TRBV28 and TRBJ1-5; 7 positions agree with TRBD1. Germline V gene lookup returns CDR1 MDHEN and CDR2 SYDVKM. This CDR3 has 14 residues. V lost 6 bases, J lost 4 bases, and 6 bases stayed unmatched. The chain's CDR3 is CASSLPQGNQPQHF. DNA for the CDR3: TGTGCCAGCAGCCTGCCACAGGGGAATCAGCCCCAGCATTTT. The full variable domain, its missing parts supplied by reference TRBV28 and TRBJ1-5, is DVKVTQSSRYLVKRTGEKVFLECVQDMDHENMFWYRQDPGLGLRLIYFSYDVKMKEKGDIPEGYSVSREKKERFSLILESASTNQTSMYLCASSLPQGNQPQHFGDGTRLSIL.

This clonotype has a handful of counts. The chain recombines TRBV5-4 with TRBJ2-1; a possible D gene is TRBD2 (5 bases). The CDR3 runs to 15 residues. Deletions cut 2 bases from V and 0 bases from J, with 9 bases between. CDR1 is SGHNT and CDR2 is YYREEE in the germline V gene (reference sequence). The CDR3 protein is CASSLAESSYNEQFF. CDR3 DNA sequence: TGTGCCAGCAGCTTAGCGGAGAGCTCCTACAATGAGCAGTTCTTC.

This clonotype was detected many times. The chain recombines TRBV29-1 with TRBJ1-1; D unresolved. The CDR3 runs to 16 residues. CDR1 and CDR2 (germline): SQVTM, ANQGSEA. Trimming took off 6 bases at V and 0 bases at J, with 20 bases between the two ends. CDR3 amino acids: CSVAMAVSVLNTEAFF. In nucleotides, the CDR3 is TGCAGCGTCGCGATGGCGGTATCCGTACTGAACACTGAAGCTTTCTTT.

This clonotype came up many times. The V gene is TRBV12-3 or TRBV12-4, the J gene TRBJ2-2, with D unresolved. With 9 bases removed from V and 3 bases from J, the gap between germline ends came to 8 bases. The CDR3 covers 12 residues. CDR3 bases: TGTGCCAGTACGAGCCACACCGGGGAGCTGTTTTTT. Its protein is CASTSHTGELFF.

This clonotype was seen at least ten times. The V gene is TRBV12-3 or TRBV12-4, the J gene TRBJ1-2, with a possible D match to TRBD1 (5 bases). V was trimmed by 8 bases and J by 7 bases, leaving 17 bases between them. CDR3 length equals 13 residues. The CDR3 protein is CASFGTALFGYTF. In DNA form, the CDR3 reads TGTGCCAGCTTTGGGACCGCTCTATTTGGCTACACCTTC.

This clonotype was observed a handful of times. The rearrangement links TRBV5-1 to TRBJ2-4, with D tentatively TRBD2 (5 bases). Germline-derived CDR1 and CDR2 are SGHRS and YFSETQ. The CDR3 is made up of 20 amino acids. V lost 4 bases and J 3 bases, leaving 29 bases between the germline ends. CDR3: CASSAGVVRGDPAGKNIQYF. The CDR3 DNA is TGCGCCAGCAGCGCCGGGGTGGTCCGTGGAGACCCCGCGGGCAAAAACATTCAGTACTTC.